One TCR beta chain is described in this entry. Its antigen has not been determined. One end of the junction is discordant with germline, which a read error may explain. High-throughput TCR beta sequencing profiled peripheral blood CD8+ and CD4+ T cells from healthy donors, Susac syndrome patients and multiple sclerosis patients. Multiple sclerosis controls were treatment-naive patients with stable or active relapsing-remitting disease fulfilling revised McDonald criteria. Bulk CD8+ and CD4+ T cells were purified by magnetic negative isolation, whereas CD8+ TEMRA cells were enriched by FACS. Blood was drawn into EDTA tubes, processed within 24 hours, and PBMCs were isolated by density gradient centrifugation. PBMCs destined for TCR sequencing were cryopreserved in liquid nitrogen and later thawed in a 37 °C water bath. A purity of at least 90% was achieved for sorted or isolated CD4+, CD8+ and CD8+ TEMRA cells.

This sample is drawn from a study of CD8 T cells in Susac syndrome (dated by TCRdb to about 2019). Context from the whole study: The study used repertoire sequencing to test whether antigen drove CD8+ T cell activation and differentiation in Susac syndrome. Clonality of the CD8+ T cell repertoire was compared between over 10 healthy donors, about 14 Susac syndrome patients and under 19 multiple sclerosis patients. The investigation overall reported the following: The study acknowledged that relatively few individuals were included in the TCR sequencing and HLA analysis.

CDR1 and CDR2 are drawn from the germline V gene: SGHRS, YFSETQ. The cysteine opens and the phenylalanine closes a CDR3 of 14 amino acids. The DNA shown is the 42-base CDR3, in frame from base 1. RNA was extracted with the RNeasy kit and about 0.5 to 1 ug was reverse transcribed using random hexamers. The immunoSEQ multiplex PCR assay, which covers 54 Vbeta and 13 Jbeta segments, was used to amplify TCR beta CDR3 regions. PCR amplification bias was corrected using a synthetic template baseline for primer optimization and computational correction. The study's processing was this. Only productive sequences were kept, with reads annotated to V, D and J genes according to IMGT and analyzed in immunoSEQ Analyzer. Clonality was calculated as one minus the Shannon entropy normalized by log2 of the number of productive unique sequences. Public and private clones were assessed among the 100 most prevalent clones of each patient and control. Susac-specific clones were defined as absent from healthy and MS cohorts, some 1,000 published viral clones and other ImmuneACCESS disease sequences. TCRdb reworked the public reads: Q25 trimming with fastp, MiXCR clone assembly, productive beta chains retained. For every CDR3 protein sequence, its rows merge into one entry that carries the most common genes and DNA. TCRdb assigned the V and J calls; the authors' analysis was not used. In all, the sample holds fewer than 150,000 distinct CDR3 sequences, and about 93% of those were seen once. About 0.23% of the sample rests with the top ten.

This receptor was taken from a human donor with multiple sclerosis. Sequencing used CD8+ T cells from PBMCs. The chain couples TRBV5-1 to TRBJ1-1, with an unclear D gene assignment. CDR3 protein: CASSQPGLNAEAFF. The bases read TGCGCCAGCAGCCAGCCGGGTTTGAACGCTGAAGCTTTCTTT. Joined to the reference TRBV5-1 and TRBJ1-1 proteins, this CDR3 gives the full variable domain: KAGVTQTPRYLIKTRGQQVTLSCSPISGHRSVSWYQQTPGQGLQFLFEYFSETQRNKGNFPGRFSGRQFSNSRSEMNVSTLELGDSALYLCASSQPGLNAEAFFGQGTRLTVV.